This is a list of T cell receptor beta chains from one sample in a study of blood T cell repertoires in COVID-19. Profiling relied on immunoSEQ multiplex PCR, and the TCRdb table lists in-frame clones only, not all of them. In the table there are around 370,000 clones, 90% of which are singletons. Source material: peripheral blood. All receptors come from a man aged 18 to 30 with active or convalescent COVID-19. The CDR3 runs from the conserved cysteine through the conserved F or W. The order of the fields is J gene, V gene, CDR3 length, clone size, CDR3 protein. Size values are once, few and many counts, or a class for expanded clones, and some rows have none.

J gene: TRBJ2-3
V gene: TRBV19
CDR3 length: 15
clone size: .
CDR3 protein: CASKTSGGGTDTQYF

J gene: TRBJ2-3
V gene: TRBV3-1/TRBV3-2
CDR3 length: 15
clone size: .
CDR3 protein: CASSPTPTSTDTQYF

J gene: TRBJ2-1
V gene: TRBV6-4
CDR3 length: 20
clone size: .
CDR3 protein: CASTDGGTGGDFKSYNEQFF

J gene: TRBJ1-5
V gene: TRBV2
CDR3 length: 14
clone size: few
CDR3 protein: CASNEQLSNQPQHF

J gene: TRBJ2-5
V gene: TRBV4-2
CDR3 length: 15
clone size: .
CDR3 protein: CASSQGRGQQETQYF

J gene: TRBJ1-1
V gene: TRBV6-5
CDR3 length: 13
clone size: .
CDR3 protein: CASNPGVVTEAFF

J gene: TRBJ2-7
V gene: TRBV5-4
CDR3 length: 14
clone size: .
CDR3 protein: CASSSEGLTYEQYF

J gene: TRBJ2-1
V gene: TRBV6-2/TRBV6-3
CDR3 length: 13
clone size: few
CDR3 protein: CASSDRVYNEQFF

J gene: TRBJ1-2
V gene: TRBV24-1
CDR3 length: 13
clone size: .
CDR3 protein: CATSDPARYGYTF

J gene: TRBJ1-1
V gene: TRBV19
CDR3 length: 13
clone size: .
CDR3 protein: CASSWEGNTEAFF

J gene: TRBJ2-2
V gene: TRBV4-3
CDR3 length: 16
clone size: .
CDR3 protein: CASSRASGSSTGELFF

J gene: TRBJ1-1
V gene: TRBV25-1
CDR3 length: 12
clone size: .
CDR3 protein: CASRQGNTEAFF

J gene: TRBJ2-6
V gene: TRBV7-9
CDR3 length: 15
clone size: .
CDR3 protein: CASSSGRSGANVLTF

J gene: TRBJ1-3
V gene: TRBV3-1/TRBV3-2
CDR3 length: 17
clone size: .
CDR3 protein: CASSQAETGEGGNTIYF

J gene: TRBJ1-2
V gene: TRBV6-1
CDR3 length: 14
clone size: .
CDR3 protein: CASSDDAEWDGYTF

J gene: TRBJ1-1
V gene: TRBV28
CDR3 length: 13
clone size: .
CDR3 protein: CASMDNHNTEAFF

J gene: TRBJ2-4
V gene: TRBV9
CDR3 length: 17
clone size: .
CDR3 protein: CASSVSSGGWTKNIQYF

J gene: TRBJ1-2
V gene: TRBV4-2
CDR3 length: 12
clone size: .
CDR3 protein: CASSQRIEGYTF

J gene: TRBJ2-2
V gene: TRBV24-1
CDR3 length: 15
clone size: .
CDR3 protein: CATSDYGTNTGELFF

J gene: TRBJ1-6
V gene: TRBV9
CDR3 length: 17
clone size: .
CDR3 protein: CASSSHGGGTGYSPLHF

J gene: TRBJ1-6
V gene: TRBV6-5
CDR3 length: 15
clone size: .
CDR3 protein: CASSFYGVNNSPLHF

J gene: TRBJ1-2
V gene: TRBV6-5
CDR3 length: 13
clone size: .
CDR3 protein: CASRTTGEYGYTF

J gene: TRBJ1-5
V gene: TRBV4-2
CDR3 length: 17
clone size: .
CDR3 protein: CASSQEGTGGSNQPQHF

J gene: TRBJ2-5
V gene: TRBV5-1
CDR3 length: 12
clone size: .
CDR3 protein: CASRQLQETQYF

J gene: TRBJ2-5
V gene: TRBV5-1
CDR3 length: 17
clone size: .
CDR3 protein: CASSLSLQGSIGETQYF

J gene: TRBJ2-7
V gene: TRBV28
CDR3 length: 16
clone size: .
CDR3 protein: CASSLSAQGNSYEQYF